These 25 T cell receptor beta chains share one sample of origin, sequenced in a study of T cells in Graves' hyperthyroidism and ophthalmopathy. Amplified TCR beta CDR3 regions came from RNA transcripts. The HTBI primer set was used in a first-round RT-PCR of the TCR CDR3. MiXCR, applied by TCRdb to the multiplex PCR reads, yields one record per CDR3 protein. The data hold hundreds of thousands of distinct CDR3 sequences, with approximately 14% observed a single time. Sequenced input: blood. The receptors originated from a woman aged 30 to 39 with Graves' hyperthyroidism that later progressed to Graves' ophthalmopathy.

This clonotype was seen a few times. This rearrangement joins TRBV6-1 to TRBJ1-4; D perhaps matches TRBD1 (5 bases). The ends were cut back, 5 bases at V and 0 bases at J, with 10 bases in the middle. The germline V gene encodes CDR1 MNHNS and CDR2 SASEGT. CDR3 length: 15 residues. CDR3 bases: TGTGCCAGCAGTACAGGAAGGACAACTAATGAAAAACTGTTTTTT. It codes for CASSTGRTTNEKLFF.

The chain uses TRBV19 and TRBJ2-6; 11 bases are shared with TRBD1. This CDR3 is built from 19 residues. V gave up 1 base and J gave up 4 bases; unmatched junction bases: 9. The germline gives CDR1 LNHDA, CDR2 SQIVND (reference sequence). The CDR3 DNA is TGTGCCAGTAGTATAGCCCCAGGACAGGGGGCTAGCGGGGCCAACGTCCTGACTTTC. Protein sequence: CASSIAPGQGASGANVLTF.

The sample holds many counts of this clonotype. The rearrangement joins TRBV12-3 or TRBV12-4 to TRBJ1-2, with D unresolved. V was cut by 1 base and J by 4 bases, with 13 bases left in between. The CDR3 has 15 amino acids. For the CDR3, the DNA is TGTGCCAGCAGTTTAGGAGCGCGAGAGAGCTATGGCTACACCTTC. Its protein product is CASSLGARESYGYTF.

This clonotype was found many times. The chain is built from TRBV11-3 and TRBJ2-5; 10 bases align to TRBD2. The CDR3 runs 16 residues. J lost 5 bases, V lost 5 bases, and 11 bases had no gene match. Germline CDR1 SGHNT, CDR2 YENEEA. This chain's CDR3 is CASSPNLAGADETQYF. The CDR3 bases are TGTGCCAGCAGCCCCAATCTAGCGGGAGCGGATGAGACCCAGTACTTC.

The chain recombines TRBV28 with TRBJ1-5; TRBD1 is a possible D gene (5 bases). Per the germline V gene, CDR1 is MDHEN and CDR2 is SYDVKM. V was pared by 7 bases and J by 3 bases, with 13 bases between. The CDR3 covers 14 residues. The CDR3 bases are TGTGCCAGCATGGGGGGGGGGGACAATCAGCCCCAGCATTTT. Translating it yields CASMGGGDNQPQHF.

This clonotype has at least ten counts. The chain has TRBV10-1 and TRBJ1-1; no clear D. V was shortened by 2 bases and J by 0 bases, with 10 bases between the two germline ends. Per germline, CDR1 WNHNN and CDR2 SYGVQD (reference sequence). The CDR3 loop spans 15 amino acids. The CDR3: CASSESTALNTEAFF. The CDR3 region has the DNA TGCGCCAGCAGTGAGAGCACAGCCTTGAACACTGAAGCTTTCTTT.

This clonotype came up a few times. The chain joins TRBV25-1 to TRBJ1-4; 12 bases align to TRBD1. The CDR3 consists of 17 residues. Germline CDR1 reads MGHDK; CDR2 reads SYGVNS. V was pared by 4 bases and J by 8 bases, with 11 bases of the junction left unmatched. For the CDR3, the DNA is TGTGCCAGCAGTGGCGTCCCGGGACAGGGGGCAGGGGAAAAACTGTTTTTT. It codes for CASSGVPGQGAGEKLFF.

The gene calls are TRBV5-1 and TRBJ2-5, with D perhaps being TRBD1 or TRBD2 (5 bases each). The CDR3 is 15 residues long. Germline V gives CDR1 SGHRS, CDR2 YFSETQ. Deletions cut 0 bases from V and 3 bases from J, with 12 bases between. CDR3 nucleotide sequence: TGCGCCAGCAGCTTGGCCTCCGGGACGGAAGAGACCCAGTACTTC. As protein: CASSLASGTEETQYF.

The chain carries TRBV3-1 and TRBJ2-1; tentatively, D is TRBD1 (5 bases). V lost 0 bases, J lost 9 bases, and 12 bases lay in between. This CDR3 region has 14 residues. The germline V gene has CDR1 LGHDT and CDR2 YNNKEL (reference sequence). CDR3 in DNA: TGTGCCAGCAGCCAAGATCCGAGGCAGGGTGAGCAGTTCTTC. This translates into CASSQDPRQGEQFF.

The V and J genes are TRBV25-1 and TRBJ2-7, with D uncertain. V was trimmed by 1 base and J by 6 bases, leaving 4 bases between them. Germline V gene lookup returns CDR1 MGHDK and CDR2 SYGVNS. The CDR3 is 11 amino acids. Here the CDR3 DNA reads TGTGCCAGCAGTGAATTAGCCGAGCAGTACTTC. Translated, it gives CASSELAEQYF.

The table lists this clonotype with many counts. V and J are TRBV24-1 and TRBJ2-1, with a weak D call TRBD2 (6 bases). This CDR3 contains 15 residues. V lost 2 bases to trimming and J lost 7 bases, with 14 bases between them. Germline loops: CDR1 KGHDR, CDR2 SFDVKD. The CDR3 spells CATSDWDGGRNEQFF. The CDR3 bases are TGTGCCACCAGTGATTGGGACGGAGGGAGGAATGAGCAGTTCTTC.

The CDR3 sequence is CAWSLMTSTVRFF. The CDR3 nucleotides are TGTGCCTGGAGTTTGATGACTAGCACGGTTCGGTTCTTC. The rearrangement joins TRBV30 to TRBJ2-1, with 7 bases fitting TRBD2. J gave up 15 bases and V 2 bases, and 13 bases lay outside the gene matches. Germline lookup yields CDR1 GTSNPN and CDR2 SVGIG (reference sequence). The CDR3 is 13 residues long.

There are many counts of this clonotype. V and J are TRBV6-1 and TRBJ1-1; 8 nucleotides agree with TRBD1. CDR3 length equals 13 residues. CDR1 MNHNS and CDR2 SASEGT come from the germline V gene. Trimming at V came to 6 bases and at J to 3 bases, leaving 3 bases not matched to a gene. CDR3 DNA: TGTGCCAGCAGGACAGGGGTCGACACTGAAGCTTTCTTT. This encodes CASRTGVDTEAFF.

Many counts were recorded for this clonotype. J is TRBJ2-5 and V is TRBV6-1; 8 bases fit TRBD2. The CDR3 contains 14 residues. Germline V CDR1 and CDR2: MNHNS, SASEGT. Trimming took 4 bases from V and 5 from J; bases not matched to a gene: 6. The CDR3 DNA reads TGTGCCAGCAGTGGGCTAGCGGGCGGGGAGACCCAGTACTTC. Translating it yields CASSGLAGGETQYF.

This clonotype was seen ten or more times. The rearrangement joins TRBV11-3 to TRBJ2-3, with D perhaps matching TRBD2 (5 bases). Germline lookup yields CDR1 SGHNT and CDR2 YENEEA. The CDR3 has 15 residues. Trimming removed 5 bases from V and 4 bases from J, with 16 bases in between. CDR3 nucleotides: TGTGCCAGCAGCGAAATGACAAGAGGGCCAGATACGCAGTATTTT. Protein: CASSEMTRGPDTQYF. Complete variable domain (other parts from reference TRBV11-3 and TRBJ2-3): EAGVVQSPRYKIIEKKQPVAFWCNPISGHNTLYWYLQNLGQGPELLIRYENEEAVDDSQLPKDRFSAERLKGVDSTLKIQPAELGDSAVYLCASSEMTRGPDTQYFGPGTRLTVL.

In the case of this clonotype: At one of its ends the junction is not consistent with the germline gene, which may arise from a read error. The CDR3: CASSGVVRGGGF. In nucleotides, the CDR3 is TGTGCCAGCAGTGGAGTAGTGCGGGGGGGCGGCTTC. The chain joins TRBV2 to TRBJ2-1; 9 bases map to TRBD2. This CDR3 region has 12 residues. In germline, CDR1 is SNHLY, CDR2 FYNNEI.

This clonotype was counted only a few times. A much larger clonotype is one base distant, so this may be a read error. This chain links TRBV28 with TRBJ2-7; D is ambiguous. Germline-derived CDR1 and CDR2 are MDHEN and SYDVKM. The CDR3 is 13 residues long. The chain's CDR3 is CASGLAFSYEQYF. DNA of the CDR3: TGTGCCAGCGGTTTAGCTTTCTCCTACGAGCAGTACTTC.

This clonotype was recorded many times. The V call is TRBV20-1, the J call TRBJ2-3, with 14 bases fitting TRBD2. J lost 7 bases, V lost 3 bases, and 6 bases had no gene match. The germline V gene has CDR1 DFQATT and CDR2 SNEGSKA (reference sequence). The length of the CDR3 is 15 residues. The CDR3 coding sequence is TGCAGTGCTAGCTCGACTAGCGGGAGGGGAAATACGCAGTATTTT. It codes for CSASSTSGRGNTQYF.

To note about this clonotype: The conserved phenylalanine or tryptophan is not found at the CDR3 terminus, so this likely reflects a read error. The DNA is omitted, as the CDR3 cannot be located on it reliably, and the CDR3 follows TCRdb's listing. The V and J genes are TRBV20-1 and TRBJ2-2; TRBD2, the table's D call, lacks a check against the DNA. Germline V gives CDR1 DFQATT, CDR2 SNEGSKA (reference sequence). The CDR3 adds up to 13 amino acids, both ends counted. CDR3 protein: CSAPGLRAGELCL.

The sample holds a few counts of this clonotype. The chain combines TRBV7-9 with TRBJ2-2; D may match TRBD1 or TRBD2 (6 bases each). V lost 8 bases and J lost 3, with 13 bases in between. Germline V CDR1 and CDR2: SEHNR, FQNEAQ (reference sequence). The CDR3 covers 14 residues. The CDR3: CASLSGAYTGELFF. The DNA for the CDR3 is TGTGCCAGCTTGTCGGGGGCCTACACCGGGGAGCTGTTTTTT.

This clonotype was observed a few times. V gene TRBV9 combines with J gene TRBJ1-1, with 7 bases identical to TRBD1. V lost 3 bases, J lost 4 bases, and 6 bases stayed unmatched. The CDR3 consists of 14 residues. The germline CDR1 and CDR2 sequences are SGDLS and YYNGEE. The CDR3 DNA is TGTGCCAGCAGCGCGATCAGGGGGTTCACTGAAGCTTTCTTT. Protein: CASSAIRGFTEAFF. Full variable domain (outside the CDR3, taken from reference TRBV9 and TRBJ1-1): DSGVTQTPKHLITATGQRVTLRCSPRSGDLSVYWYQQSLDQGLQFLIQYYNGEERAKGNILERFSAQQFPDLHSELNLSSLELGDSALYFCASSAIRGFTEAFFGQGTRLTVV.

This clonotype was seen more than once but under ten times. The chain uses TRBV6-2 or TRBV6-3 and TRBJ1-3; D unresolved. This CDR3 comprises 12 residues. V was shortened by 5 bases and J by 6 bases, with 8 bases between the two germline ends. CDR1 and CDR2 (germline): MNHEY, SVGEGT. For the CDR3, the DNA is TGTGCCAGCAGTGCTACAGAAAACACCATATATTTT. Its translation: CASSATENTIYF.

Comment on this clonotype: This may arise from a read error, as a much more abundant clone is one base away. This rearrangement joins TRBV2 to TRBJ1-1, with D possibly TRBD1 on 5 matching bases. The CDR3 runs 15 residues. Germline V gene sequence: CDR1 SNHLY, CDR2 FYNNEI. As DNA, the CDR3 is TGTGCCAGCAGACTACGGGTATTACTGGGGACTGGAGCTTTCTTT. Residues: CASRLRVLLGTGAFF. Together with reference TRBV2 and TRBJ1-1, the CDR3 gives the full variable domain: EPEVTQTPSHQVTQMGQEVILRCVPISNHLYFYWYRQILGQKVEFLVSFYNNEISEKSEIFDDQFSVERPDGSNFTLKIRSTKLEDSAMYFCASRLRVLLGTGAFFGQGTRLTVV.

This clonotype was seen ten or more times. The rearrangement uses TRBV9 and TRBJ2-7; D is possibly TRBD1 (5 bases). Trimming pared 3 bases from V and 3 bases from J, leaving 16 bases between. Germline values: CDR1 SGDLS, CDR2 YYNGEE. This CDR3 spans 15 amino acids. CDR3 protein: CASSAPRGLDYEQYF. The CDR3 nucleotides are TGTGCCAGCAGCGCCCCAAGGGGATTGGACTACGAGCAGTACTTC.

Turning to this clonotype: A much larger clone differs by one base, so this may be a read error. The V and J genes are TRBV7-6 and TRBJ2-3; D possibly uses TRBD1 or TRBD2 (6 bases each). The CDR3 extends over 17 amino acids. The germline V gene encodes CDR1 SGHVS and CDR2 FNYEAQ. Trimming pared 4 bases from V and 7 bases from J, leaving 24 bases between. CDR3 DNA: TGTGCCAGCAGCTCGGCGGCTGGGGGGCGGGCAAGGAATACGCAGTATTTT. It is translated as CASSSAAGGRARNTQYF.